This T cell receptor (beta chain) came from a study of response to subunit inactivated influenza vaccine. Notes on this clonotype: Antigen unknown.

The V end was cut by 5 bases, the J end by 9 bases, with 17 bases between. This CDR3 region has 14 residues. Germline-derived CDR1 and CDR2 are SGHVS and FNYEAQ. General study points: Each seasonal flu vaccination may recruit only limited new T cells, authors suggested.

One entry per CDR3 protein results from TCRdb running MiXCR on the RT-PCR reads. Here the sample spans about 190,000 distinct CDR3 sequences, 13% to 15% being singletons. The sequenced sample was CD8+ T cells sorted from PBMCs, obtained roughly 5 days after vaccination. V gene TRBV7-6 combines with J gene TRBJ2-1, with D perhaps matching TRBD1 or TRBD2 (6 bases each). The clonotype comes from a middle-aged man who received an inactivated influenza vaccine. In DNA, the CDR3 is TGTGCCAGCAGCCCGGGACTCAAAGGGGGTGAGCAGTTCTTC. This sequence encodes CASSPGLKGGEQFF.